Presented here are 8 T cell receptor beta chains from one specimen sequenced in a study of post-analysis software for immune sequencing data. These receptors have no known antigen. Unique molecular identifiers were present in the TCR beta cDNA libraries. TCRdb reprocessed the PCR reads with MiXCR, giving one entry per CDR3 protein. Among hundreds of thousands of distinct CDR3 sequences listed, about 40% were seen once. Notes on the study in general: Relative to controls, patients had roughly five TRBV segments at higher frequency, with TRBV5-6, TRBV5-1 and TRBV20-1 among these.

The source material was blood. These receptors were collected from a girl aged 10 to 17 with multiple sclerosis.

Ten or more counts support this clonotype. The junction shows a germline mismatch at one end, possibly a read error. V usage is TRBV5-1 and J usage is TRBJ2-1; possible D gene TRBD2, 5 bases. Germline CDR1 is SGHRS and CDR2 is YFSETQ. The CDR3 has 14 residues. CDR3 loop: CASSLASSYNEQFF. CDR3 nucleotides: TGTGCCAGCAGTTTAGCGAGCTCCTACAATGAGCAGTTCTTC.

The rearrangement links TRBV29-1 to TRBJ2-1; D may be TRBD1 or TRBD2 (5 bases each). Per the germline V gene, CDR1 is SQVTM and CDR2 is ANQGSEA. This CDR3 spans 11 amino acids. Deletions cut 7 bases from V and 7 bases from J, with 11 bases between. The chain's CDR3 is CSGGTGNEQFF. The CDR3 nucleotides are TGCAGCGGGGGGACGGGAAATGAGCAGTTCTTC.

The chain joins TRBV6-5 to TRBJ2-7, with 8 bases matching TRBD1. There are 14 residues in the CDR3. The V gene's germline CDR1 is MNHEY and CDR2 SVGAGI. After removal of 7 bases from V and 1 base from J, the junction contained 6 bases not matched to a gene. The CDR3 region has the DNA TGTGCCAGCAAGCGCGGGACAGGTTCCTACGAGCAGTACTTC. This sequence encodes CASKRGTGSYEQYF.

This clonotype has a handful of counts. CDR3 DNA sequence: TGCAGTGCTAGACCACTCGGGTTGGGGGGCTACACCTTC. It encodes CSARPLGLGGYTF. The chain joins TRBV20-1 to TRBJ1-2, with D uncertain. The CDR3 has 13 residues. V shed 2 bases and J shed 8 bases, with 15 bases lying between them. Germline CDR1 is DFQATT and CDR2 is SNEGSKA (reference sequence).

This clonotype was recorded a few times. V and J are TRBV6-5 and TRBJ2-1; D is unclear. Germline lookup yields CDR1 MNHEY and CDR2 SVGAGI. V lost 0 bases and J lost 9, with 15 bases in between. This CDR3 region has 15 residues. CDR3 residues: CASSYSVPAWGEQFF. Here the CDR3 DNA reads TGTGCCAGCAGTTACTCGGTTCCAGCCTGGGGTGAGCAGTTCTTC.

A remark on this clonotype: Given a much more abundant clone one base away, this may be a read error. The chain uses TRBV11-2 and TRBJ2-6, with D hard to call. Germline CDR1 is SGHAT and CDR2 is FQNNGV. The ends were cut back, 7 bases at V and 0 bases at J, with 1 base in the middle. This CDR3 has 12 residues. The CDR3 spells CASTSGANVLTF. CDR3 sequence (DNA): TGTGCCAGCACCTCTGGGGCCAACGTCCTGACTTTC. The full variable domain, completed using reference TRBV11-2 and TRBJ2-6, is EAGVAQSPRYKIIEKRQSVAFWCNPISGHATLYWYQQILGQGPKLLIQFQNNGVVDDSQLPKDRFSAERLKGVDSTLKIQPAKLEDSAVYLCASTSGANVLTFGAGSRLTVL.

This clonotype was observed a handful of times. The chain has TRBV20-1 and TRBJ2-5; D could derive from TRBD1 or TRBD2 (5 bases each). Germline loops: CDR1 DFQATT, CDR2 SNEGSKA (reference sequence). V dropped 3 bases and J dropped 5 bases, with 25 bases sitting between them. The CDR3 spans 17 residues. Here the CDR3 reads CSAREEVIAGLGETQYF. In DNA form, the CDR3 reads TGCAGTGCTAGGGAGGAAGTCATCGCAGGGTTGGGGGAGACCCAGTACTTC.

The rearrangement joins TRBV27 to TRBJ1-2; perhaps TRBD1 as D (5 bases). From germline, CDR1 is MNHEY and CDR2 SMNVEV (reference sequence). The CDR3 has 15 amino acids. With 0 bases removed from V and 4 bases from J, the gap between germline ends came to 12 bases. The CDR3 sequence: CASSLSPGLVYGYTF. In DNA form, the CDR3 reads TGTGCCAGCAGTTTATCCCCAGGGCTCGTCTATGGCTACACCTTC.